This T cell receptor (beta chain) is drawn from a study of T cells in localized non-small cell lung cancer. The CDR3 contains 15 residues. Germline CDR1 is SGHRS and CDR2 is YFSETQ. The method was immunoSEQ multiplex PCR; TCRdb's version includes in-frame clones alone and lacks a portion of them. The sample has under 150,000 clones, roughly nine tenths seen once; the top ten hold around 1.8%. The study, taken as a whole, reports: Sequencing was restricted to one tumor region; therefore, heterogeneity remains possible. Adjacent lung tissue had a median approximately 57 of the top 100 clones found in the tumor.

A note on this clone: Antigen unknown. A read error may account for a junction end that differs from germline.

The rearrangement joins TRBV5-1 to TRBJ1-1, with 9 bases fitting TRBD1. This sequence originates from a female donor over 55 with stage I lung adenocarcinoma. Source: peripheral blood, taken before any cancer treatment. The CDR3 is CASSLGTGMNTEAFF. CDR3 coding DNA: TGCGCCAGCAGTTTGGGGACAGGGATGAACACTGAAGCTTTCTTT. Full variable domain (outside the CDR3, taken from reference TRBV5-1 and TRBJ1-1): KAGVTQTPRYLIKTRGQQVTLSCSPISGHRSVSWYQQTPGQGLQFLFEYFSETQRNKGNFPGRFSGRQFSNSRSEMNVSTLELGDSALYLCASSLGTGMNTEAFFGQGTRLTVV.